The T cell receptor (beta chain) described here comes from a study of PD-1 blockade in classical Hodgkin lymphoma. Study results and limitations: Patients who initiated nivolumab within 1 year of ASCT were excluded.

This clone was seen a few times. Its antigen remains unidentified. Repertoires were generated with immunoSEQ multiplex PCR, while TCRdb's copy carries only in-frame clones and drops some. The table lists 10,000 to 15,000 clones, roughly 90% of them singletons. Exposure to brentuximab vedotin varied, and each patient had relapsed following autologous stem cell transplantation. With magnetic negative selection, CD4+ T cells were purified from PBMCs that had been thawed. The V and J ends lost 5 bases and 2 bases, in that order; junction bases with no gene match: 3. CDR3 length: 13 residues. Germline CDR1 MNHEY, CDR2 SMNVEV (reference sequence).

Source: CD4+ T cells from blood, taken at baseline. This receptor was obtained from a human donor with classical Hodgkin lymphoma. The chain employs TRBV27 and TRBJ2-7; 7 nucleotides align to TRBD1. The CDR3 DNA follows: TGTGCCAGCAGTCGACAGGGAGCCTACGAGCAGTACTTC. Protein: CASSRQGAYEQYF.